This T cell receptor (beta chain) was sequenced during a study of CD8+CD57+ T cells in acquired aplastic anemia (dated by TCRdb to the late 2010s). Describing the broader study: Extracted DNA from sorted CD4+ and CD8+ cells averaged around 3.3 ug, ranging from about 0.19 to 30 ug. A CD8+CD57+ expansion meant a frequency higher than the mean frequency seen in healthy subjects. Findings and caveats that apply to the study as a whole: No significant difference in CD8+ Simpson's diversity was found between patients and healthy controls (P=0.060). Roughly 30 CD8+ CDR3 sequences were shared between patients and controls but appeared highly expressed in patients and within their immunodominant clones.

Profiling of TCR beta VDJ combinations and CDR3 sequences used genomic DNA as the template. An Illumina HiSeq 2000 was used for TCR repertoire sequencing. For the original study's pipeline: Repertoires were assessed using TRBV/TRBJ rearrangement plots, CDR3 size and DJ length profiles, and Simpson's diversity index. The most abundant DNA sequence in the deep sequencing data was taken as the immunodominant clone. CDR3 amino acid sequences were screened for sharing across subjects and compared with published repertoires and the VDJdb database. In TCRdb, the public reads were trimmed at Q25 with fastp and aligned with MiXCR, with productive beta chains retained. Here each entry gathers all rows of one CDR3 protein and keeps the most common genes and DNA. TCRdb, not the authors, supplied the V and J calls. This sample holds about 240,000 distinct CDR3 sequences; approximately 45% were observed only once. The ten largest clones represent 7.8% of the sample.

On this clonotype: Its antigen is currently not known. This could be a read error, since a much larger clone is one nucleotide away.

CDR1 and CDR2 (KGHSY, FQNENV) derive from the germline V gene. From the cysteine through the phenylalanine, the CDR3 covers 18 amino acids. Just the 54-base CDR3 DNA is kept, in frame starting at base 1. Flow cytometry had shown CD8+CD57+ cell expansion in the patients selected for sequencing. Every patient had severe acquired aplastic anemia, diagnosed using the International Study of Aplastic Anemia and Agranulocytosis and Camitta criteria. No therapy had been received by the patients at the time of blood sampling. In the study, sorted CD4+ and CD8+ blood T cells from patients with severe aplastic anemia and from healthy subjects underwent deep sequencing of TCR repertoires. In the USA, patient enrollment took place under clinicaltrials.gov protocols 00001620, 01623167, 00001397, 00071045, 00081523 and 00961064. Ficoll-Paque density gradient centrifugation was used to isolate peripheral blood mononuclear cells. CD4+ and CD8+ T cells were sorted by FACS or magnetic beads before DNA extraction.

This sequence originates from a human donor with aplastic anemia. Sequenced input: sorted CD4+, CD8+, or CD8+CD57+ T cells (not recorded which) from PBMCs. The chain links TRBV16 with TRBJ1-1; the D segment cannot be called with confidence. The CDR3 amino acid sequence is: CVSSQSVLRERKNTEAFF. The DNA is TGTGTCAGCAGCCAATCAGTTCTGAGAGAGAGGAAGAACACTGAAGCTTTCTTT.